The source of this TCR beta chain is a study of CD8+ T cells in alopecia areata. Turning to the study itself: Treatment with tofacitinib (6 to 18 months) was followed by 6 months off drug.

Extracted RNA was reverse transcribed into cDNA, the sequencing template. Repertoires were generated with immunoSEQ multiplex PCR, while TCRdb's copy carries only in-frame clones and drops some. Among 250,000 or so clones listed, roughly two thirds were seen once. CDR1 GTSNPN and CDR2 SVGIG come from the germline V gene (reference sequence). Between the trimmed V and J ends, which lost 1 base and 8 bases, there was a span of 8 bases. The CDR3 is 11 amino acids. Specimens obtained from alopecia areata patients comprised lesional scalp punch biopsies and peripheral blood. From PBMCs, CD4+ and CD8+ T cells were sorted.

The chain has TRBV30 and TRBJ1-2, with a possible D match to TRBD1 (6 bases). The sequencing used CD4+ T cells sorted from blood, collected at week 0. The sequence derives from a human donor with alopecia areata. The CDR3 is CAWSGTDGYTF. The CDR3 DNA follows: TGTGCCTGGAGTGGGACAGACGGCTACACCTTC.